Listed below are T cell receptor beta chains from one sample, sequenced in a study of blood T cell repertoires in COVID-19. The table came from immunoSEQ multiplex PCR; TCRdb's copy has only in-frame clones and leaves some out. The sample consists of 150,000 to 180,000 clones, 91% of them appearing once. Source material: peripheral blood. These receptors were collected from a man aged 45-65 years with acute or convalescent COVID-19. The CDR3 runs from the conserved cysteine through the conserved F or W. Each record gives: V gene, clone size, D gene, J gene, CDR3 protein, CDR3 DNA. The D gene is left open where the match is weak. Part of the rows lack a size; the others show once, few, many or a class for expanded clones.

TRBV10-3	NA	NA	TRBJ1-4	CAISVGGSTNEKLFF	TGTGCCATCAGTGTCGGGGGATCAACTAATGAAAAACTGTTTTTT
TRBV9	NA	NA	TRBJ1-5	CASSVEQGLGQPQHF	TGTGCCAGCAGCGTAGAGCAGGGACTGGGACAGCCCCAGCATTTT
TRBV18	NA	NA	TRBJ2-1	CASSPVGVANEQFF	TGTGCCAGCTCACCCGTCGGTGTAGCCAATGAGCAGTTCTTC
TRBV2	NA	NA	TRBJ2-5	CASSLKETQYF	TGTGCCAGCAGTCTTAAAGAGACCCAGTACTTC
TRBV19	NA	TRBD1	TRBJ2-5	CASSIEQGAETQYF	TGTGCCAGTAGTATAGAGCAGGGGGCAGAGACCCAGTACTTC
TRBV4-1	NA	NA	TRBJ1-5	CASSQDLDSARLQHF	TGCGCCAGCAGCCAAGATCTGGACAGCGCTAGGCTGCAGCATTTT
TRBV5-4	NA	TRBD2	TRBJ2-1	CASSLGTSGDEQFF	TGTGCCAGCAGCTTAGGGACTAGCGGGGATGAGCAGTTCTTC
TRBV6-5	NA	TRBD1	TRBJ2-5	CASRGQPQETQYF	TGTGCCAGCCGGGGACAGCCCCAAGAGACCCAGTACTTC
TRBV27	NA	TRBD2	TRBJ2-3	CASSSGTSGADTQYF	TGTGCCAGCAGTTCCGGGACTAGTGGCGCAGATACGCAGTATTTT
TRBV6-1	NA	NA	TRBJ2-7	CASSDYTSYEQYF	TGTGCCAGCAGTGATTACACCTCCTACGAGCAGTACTTC
TRBV18	NA	NA	TRBJ1-2	CASSPPQGGNYGYTF	TGTGCCAGCTCACCCCCCCAAGGAGGCAACTATGGCTACACCTTC
TRBV9	NA	NA	TRBJ1-6	CASNRLSSYNSPLHF	TGTGCCAGCAACCGCCTAAGCTCCTATAATTCACCCCTCCACTTT
TRBV28	NA	TRBD2	TRBJ2-2	CASSHTSAGTGELFF	TGTGCCAGCAGTCACACTAGCGCGGGGACCGGGGAGCTGTTTTTT
TRBV9	NA	TRBD2	TRBJ2-1	CASSPRGSGASYNEQFF	TGTGCCAGCAGCCCCCGGGGTAGCGGGGCCTCCTACAATGAGCAGTTCTTC
TRBV19	NA	TRBD2	TRBJ2-7	CASSFGLAGAYEQYF	TGTGCCAGTAGTTTCGGACTAGCGGGAGCTTACGAGCAGTACTTC
TRBV27	NA	TRBD1	TRBJ1-1	CASSLATGTEAFF	TGTGCCAGCAGTTTAGCGACAGGGACTGAAGCTTTCTTT
TRBV7-7	few	TRBD1	TRBJ1-5	CASSQGTAYSNQPQHF	TGTGCCAGCAGCCAAGGGACAGCTTATAGCAATCAGCCCCAGCATTTT
TRBV18	few	TRBD2	TRBJ2-1	CASSPAAGGDYNEQFF	TGTGCCAGCTCACCTGCAGCGGGAGGAGACTACAATGAGCAGTTCTTC
TRBV5-1	NA	NA	TRBJ1-2	CASSRDSTYGYTF	TGCGCCAGCAGCCGCGACTCCACCTATGGCTACACCTTC
TRBV27	NA	TRBD1	TRBJ2-3	CASGDRGQDTQYF	TGTGCCAGCGGGGACAGGGGGCAAGATACGCAGTATTTT
TRBV6-2/TRBV6-3	NA	TRBD2	TRBJ2-5	CASSYGRGVQETQYF	TGTGCCAGCAGTTACGGGCGGGGGGTCCAAGAGACCCAGTACTTC
TRBV9	once	TRBD2	TRBJ2-1	CASTTSTAGAYNEQFF	TGTGCCAGCACGACAAGTACAGCGGGGGCTTACAATGAGCAGTTCTTC
TRBV18	NA	NA	TRBJ1-3	CASSRLVLQGTSGNTIYF	TGTGCCAGCTCACGACTCGTTCTACAGGGAACCTCTGGAAACACCATATATTTT
TRBV7-9	NA	NA	TRBJ1-1	CASSAGTFTEAFF	TGTGCCAGCAGCGCCGGGACTTTCACTGAAGCTTTCTTT
TRBV10-2	NA	TRBD2	TRBJ2-2	CASSESTSLAGAVRELFF	TGCGCCAGCAGTGAGTCGACCAGCCTAGCGGGAGCTGTCCGGGAGCTGTTTTTT
TRBV28	once	TRBD1	TRBJ1-2	CASSLKGADGYTF	TGTGCCAGCAGTTTAAAGGGGGCTGACGGCTACACCTTC
TRBV9	NA	NA	TRBJ2-5	CASSVEGGETQYF	TGTGCCAGCAGCGTAGAAGGGGGAGAGACCCAGTACTTC
TRBV6-5	NA	TRBD1	TRBJ2-7	CASRTPGGNSYEQYF	TGTGCCAGCAGGACCCCAGGGGGCAACTCCTACGAGCAGTACTTC
TRBV6-5	NA	TRBD2	TRBJ2-1	CASSYGRGGNNEQFF	TGTGCCAGCAGTTACGGGCGGGGGGGCAACAATGAGCAGTTCTTC
TRBV10-1	NA	TRBD1	TRBJ1-4	CASRDRGLNEKLFF	TGCGCCAGCAGGGACAGGGGGTTAAATGAAAAACTGTTTTTT
TRBV7-9	once	TRBD1	TRBJ2-7	CASSLGQGTYEQYF	TGTGCCAGCAGCTTGGGACAGGGGACCTACGAGCAGTACTTC
TRBV4-1	few	TRBD1	TRBJ1-4	CASSQVGTGDEKLFF	TGCGCCAGCAGCCAAGTTGGGACAGGGGATGAAAAACTGTTTTTT
TRBV7-6	NA	NA	TRBJ1-3	CASSLGGGRDYSSGNTIYF	TGTGCCAGCAGCTTAGGGGGCGGAAGGGACTACAGCTCTGGAAACACCATATATTTT
TRBV18	NA	TRBD1	TRBJ1-2	CASSPQDRENYGYTF	TGTGCCAGCTCACCACAGGACAGGGAAAACTATGGCTACACCTTC
TRBV28	NA	NA	TRBJ1-1	CASRRGRGKAFF	TGTGCCAGCAGGAGGGGTCGGGGGAAGGCTTTCTTT
TRBV5-1	NA	TRBD1	TRBJ1-2	CASSFGTGGYGYTF	TGCGCCAGCAGCTTCGGGACAGGAGGATATGGCTACACCTTC
TRBV29-1	NA	TRBD2	TRBJ2-7	CSVTGTSVYEQYF	TGCAGCGTTACAGGGACTAGCGTCTACGAGCAGTACTTC
TRBV19	NA	TRBD2	TRBJ2-3	CASSILAGGRDTQYF	TGTGCCAGTAGTATACTAGCGGGGGGTCGAGATACGCAGTATTTT
TRBV28	NA	TRBD1	TRBJ1-1	CASSSGQGTEAFF	TGTGCCAGCAGCAGCGGACAGGGGACTGAAGCTTTCTTT
TRBV4-1	many	TRBD2	TRBJ2-7	CASSQANLAGGPHYEQYF	TGCGCCAGCAGCCAAGCCAACCTAGCGGGAGGGCCGCATTACGAGCAGTACTTC
TRBV2	few	NA	TRBJ2-7	CASSRRSSYEQYF	TGTGCCAGCAGTAGAAGGAGCTCCTACGAGCAGTACTTC